This T cell receptor beta chain was identified in a study of Graves' ophthalmopathy and Graves' hyperthyroidism. This clonotype was seen a few times. Other autoimmune diseases, uncontrolled infections, pregnancy and lactation each led to patient exclusion. Amplified material comprised TCR beta CDR3 regions derived from RNA transcripts. RT-PCR was first run with HTBI primers, then multiplex PCR in a second round. TCRdb recomputed calls from the multiplex PCR reads with MiXCR, one row per CDR3 protein. The sample records about 1.1 million distinct CDR3 sequences, approximately 35% being singletons. Trimming removed 2 bases from V and 4 bases from J; junction bases left unmatched: 7. This CDR3 region has 16 residues. Germline lookup yields CDR1 SGHRS and CDR2 YFSETQ.

The chain recombines TRBV5-1 with TRBJ2-2; 8 bases are a match to TRBD2. This receptor was identified in an adult man with Graves' hyperthyroidism. Sequenced: peripheral blood or thyroid tissue (not recorded which). The CDR3 loop reads CASSLPGLEGTGELFF. The CDR3 region has the DNA TGCGCCAGCAGCTTACCGGGACTAGAGGGCACCGGGGAGCTGTTTTTT. Full variable domain (outside the CDR3, taken from reference TRBV5-1 and TRBJ2-2): KAGVTQTPRYLIKTRGQQVTLSCSPISGHRSVSWYQQTPGQGLQFLFEYFSETQRNKGNFPGRFSGRQFSNSRSEMNVSTLELGDSALYLCASSLPGLEGTGELFFGEGSRLTVL.